This T cell receptor beta chain was sequenced during a study of breast tumors, draining lymph nodes, adjacent tissues. Study-wide results and limits: Tumors had less TCR diversity than lymph nodes, more than nontumor tissue. Tumor and nontumor repertoires were significantly more similar in luminal-like than in basal-like breast cancer.

TCRdb re-called the multiplex PCR reads through MiXCR, storing one row per CDR3 protein. Found here are a few hundred thousand distinct CDR3 sequences, less than 40% of them singletons; the top ten hold approximately 4%. At least ten counts were recorded for this clonotype. Its antigen remains unknown. Breast cancer patients provided tissue from their axillary draining lymph nodes. Germline values: CDR1 MNHNY, CDR2 SVGAGI (reference sequence). The V and J ends lost 2 bases and 0 bases respectively, with 14 bases between them. The CDR3 contains 18 residues. This clonotype originated in a female donor with breast cancer. Some clones in this sample may be carry-over from other donors' samples. The sample was axillary lymph node tissue. The V and J genes are TRBV6-6 and TRBJ2-6; D tentatively reads TRBD1 or TRBD2 (5 bases each). CDR3 sequence (DNA): TGTGCCAGCAGTTACCGGGACGGACGAAGCTCTGGGGCCAACGTCCTGACTTTC. Encoded protein: CASSYRDGRSSGANVLTF.